The 18 T cell receptor beta chains below come from one sample, sequenced in a study of blood T cell repertoires in COVID-19. This table comes from immunoSEQ multiplex PCR, and its TCRdb copy is limited to in-frame clones, with some not included. The sample lists around 280,000 clones, around nine tenths occurring once. The sequencing input was peripheral blood. These receptors were collected from a young woman with COVID-19, enrolled during active disease.

The sample holds one count of this clone. J is TRBJ1-6 and V is TRBV6-6; D call uncertain. From germline, CDR1 is MNHNY and CDR2 SVGAGI (reference sequence). Trimming stripped 6 bases from V and 7 bases from J, with 10 bases between. This CDR3 region has 13 residues. The CDR3 bases are TGTGCCAGCAGCGCCCAGTCCAATTCACCCCTCCACTTT. This translates into CASSAQSNSPLHF.

J is TRBJ1-1 and V is TRBV5-1; tentatively, D is TRBD1 (6 bases). Germline assignment: CDR1 SGHRS and CDR2 YFSETQ. Trimming pared 2 bases from V and 5 bases from J, leaving 16 bases between. The CDR3 has 15 amino acids. The CDR3 here is CASSFGAGAGTEAFF. Written as DNA, the CDR3 is TGCGCCAGCAGCTTTGGGGCAGGGGCCGGTACTGAAGCTTTCTTT.

The count of this clone is one. The gene calls are TRBV19 and TRBJ2-5; TRBD1 matches 9 bases. Germline trimming cut 5 bases from V and 5 bases from J; bases unmatched to any gene: 9. CDR1 and CDR2 from the germline V gene are LNHDA and SQIVND (reference sequence). The CDR3 contains 15 residues. CDR3 nucleotides: TGTGCCAGTAGTTTCCTACAGGGGGCCGGGGAGACCCAGTACTTC. Translation gives CASSFLQGAGETQYF.

Turning to this clone: Other DNA sequences within the sample encode an identical CDR3. This chain links TRBV4-1 with TRBJ1-2, with a tentative D call TRBD1 (5 bases). CDR1 MGHRA and CDR2 YSYEKL come from the germline V gene. This CDR3 has 13 residues. V lost 0 bases to trimming and J lost 4 bases, with 6 bases between them. CDR3 nucleotide sequence: TGCGCCAGCAGCCAAGAGGGGGGCTATGGCTACACCTTC. This translates into CASSQEGGYGYTF.

The V gene is TRBV11-2, the J gene TRBJ2-7, with 7 positions matching TRBD2. Germline V gene data show CDR1 as SGHAT and CDR2 as FQNNGV. V gave up 3 bases and J gave up 5 bases; unmatched junction bases: 7. CDR3 length: 14 residues. As DNA, the CDR3 is TGTGCCAGCAGCTTCGGAGCGGGATGGGACGAGCAGTACTTC. Translated, it gives CASSFGAGWDEQYF.

The chain joins TRBV5-1 to TRBJ1-2; 7 bases line up with TRBD1. The CDR3 covers 13 residues. In germline, CDR1 is SGHRS, CDR2 YFSETQ. V dropped 5 bases and J dropped 6; count of bases not matched to a gene: 7. The CDR3 spells CASSWDRGDGYTF. For the CDR3, the DNA is TGCGCCAGCAGTTGGGACAGAGGGGATGGCTACACCTTC.

The V gene is TRBV6-5, the J gene TRBJ2-1, with D possibly being TRBD2 (6 bases). This CDR3 spans 13 amino acids. Germline CDR1 reads MNHEY; CDR2 reads SVGAGI. Between the trimmed V and J ends, which lost 9 bases and 2 bases, there was a span of 11 bases. The CDR3, as DNA: TGTGCCAGTGATAGCGGAACCTACAATGAGCAGTTCTTC. Amino acids: CASDSGTYNEQFF.

CDR3 region: CASSLDYTGELFF. DNA for the CDR3: TGCGCCAGCAGCTTGGACTATACCGGGGAGCTGTTTTTT. This chain connects TRBV5-1 to TRBJ2-2; D remains unclear. V shed 0 bases and J shed 5 bases, with 5 bases lying between them. The CDR3 extends over 13 amino acids. The germline V gene has CDR1 SGHRS and CDR2 YFSETQ.

This chain uses TRBV4-3 with TRBJ2-7; no definite D call. This CDR3 comprises 16 residues. V gave up 0 bases and J gave up 0 bases, with 12 bases separating them. Germline lookup yields CDR1 LGHNA and CDR2 YSLEER. In DNA, the CDR3 is TGCGCCAGCAGCCAAGATCTGGCGGCTAGCTCCTACGAGCAGTACTTC. This translates into CASSQDLAASSYEQYF.

As regards this clone: Different DNA sequences within this sample yield the same CDR3. V and J are TRBV5-1 and TRBJ1-2, with D tentatively TRBD1 (6 bases). This CDR3 is 14 amino acids long. V was cut by 0 bases and J by 5 bases, with 11 bases left in between. Per germline, CDR1 SGHRS and CDR2 YFSETQ. CDR3 protein: CASSLGTANYGYTF. The CDR3 bases are TGCGCCAGCAGCTTGGGGACAGCCAATTATGGCTACACCTTC.

The chain has TRBV6-5 and TRBJ2-5, with D perhaps matching TRBD2 (6 bases). Deletions cut 1 base from V and 4 bases from J, with 13 bases between. The CDR3 length is 15 residues. The germline V gene has CDR1 MNHEY and CDR2 SVGAGI. CDR3 in amino acids: CASSYYPGRGETQYF. The DNA of the CDR3 is TGTGCCAGCAGTTACTACCCAGGGCGGGGAGAGACCCAGTACTTC.

This CDR3 is CASSPAGTSGDRSTGELFF. In nucleotides, the CDR3 is TGCGCCAGCAGCCCCGCGGGGACTAGCGGAGACAGGTCCACCGGGGAGCTGTTTTTT. The V call is TRBV5-1, the J call TRBJ2-2; 11 nucleotides align to TRBD2. The CDR3 consists of 19 residues. V dropped 4 bases and J dropped 4; count of bases not matched to a gene: 15. Germline V gene lookup returns CDR1 SGHRS and CDR2 YFSETQ.

This chain uses TRBV19 with TRBJ2-1; 11 nucleotides match TRBD2. Per the germline V gene, CDR1 is LNHDA and CDR2 is SQIVND (reference sequence). CDR3 length: 16 amino acids. Trimming at V came to 4 bases and at J to 2 bases, leaving 4 bases not matched to a gene. The CDR3 spells CASSTPSGRTYNEQFF. The CDR3 DNA reads as TGTGCCAGTAGTACTCCTAGCGGGAGGACCTACAATGAGCAGTTCTTC.

J is TRBJ2-3 and V is TRBV7-8; 7 bases line up with TRBD2. The junction had 8 bases not matched to a gene; V was cut back by 3 bases and J by 8 bases. Germline V gene lookup returns CDR1 SGHVS and CDR2 FQNEAQ. This CDR3 comprises 14 residues. The CDR3 DNA is TGTGCCAGCAGCTTGGGGGAGGGAAGGGGTACGCAGTATTTT. Its translation: CASSLGEGRGTQYF.

The genes are TRBV4-1 and TRBJ2-7; D is possibly TRBD1 (7 bases). Germline CDR1 MGHRA, CDR2 YSYEKL. This CDR3 comprises 15 residues. Between the trimmed V and J ends, which lost 1 base and 4 bases, there was a span of 14 bases. In DNA form, the CDR3 reads TGCGCCAGCAGCCAAGGGGGGGACAGATCATACGAGCAGTACTTC. It yields the protein CASSQGGDRSYEQYF.

The chain is built from TRBV5-1 and TRBJ2-1; the match to TRBD1 covers 11 bases. Trimming at V came to 2 bases and at J to 7 bases, leaving 11 bases not matched to a gene. The CDR3 length is 17 residues. CDR1 is SGHRS and CDR2 is YFSETQ in the germline V gene. The CDR3 loop is CASSFPRGTGGSNEQFF. In DNA, the CDR3 is TGCGCCAGCAGCTTCCCCCGAGGGACAGGGGGGTCGAATGAGCAGTTCTTC. Full variable domain (rest looked up from reference TRBV5-1 and TRBJ2-1): KAGVTQTPRYLIKTRGQQVTLSCSPISGHRSVSWYQQTPGQGLQFLFEYFSETQRNKGNFPGRFSGRQFSNSRSEMNVSTLELGDSALYLCASSFPRGTGGSNEQFFGPGTRLTVL.

This chain joins TRBV18 and TRBJ2-1; possibly TRBD1 for D (5 bases). CDR3 length: 13 residues. In germline, CDR1 is KGHSH, CDR2 LQKENI. Deletions cut 4 bases from V and 9 bases from J, with 13 bases between. The CDR3 sequence: CASSRIRGPEQFF. DNA for the CDR3: TGTGCCAGCTCACGAATTAGGGGTCCTGAGCAGTTCTTC.

The gene calls are TRBV10-3 and TRBJ2-3; 9 bases agree with TRBD1. The CDR3 length is 15 residues. Germline V gene data show CDR1 as ENHRY and CDR2 as SYGVKD. Losses at the gene ends were 5 bases for V and 1 base for J; bases not matched to a gene: 4. This CDR3 is CAISLGQGGTDTQYF. The DNA for the CDR3 is TGTGCCATCAGTTTGGGACAGGGCGGCACAGATACGCAGTATTTT.